The sequence of this T cell receptor (beta chain) was determined in a study of T cells in localized non-small cell lung cancer (TCRdb year 2020). General notes on the study: T cell repertoires of 200 to 300 early-stage NSCLC patients were analyzed, with tumors being compared against uninvolved tumor-adjacent lungs. The cohort was made up of around 250 treatment-naive NSCLC patients whose localized lung tumors had been resected. The mean age of the NSCLC patients was roughly 70 years, with 130 or so men and around 99 women.

Overall study results and their limits: Longer overall survival was associated with higher blood T cell density, whereas shorter survival was associated with higher adjacent-lung clonality. A median of 57 of the top 100 tumor clones turned up in the paired uninvolved adjacent lung, and about 28 of those clones also ranked among the top 100 of that same adjacent lung. Uninvolved tumor-adjacent lung showed the highest T cell clonality, higher than tumor, which suggests more focused antigenic responses in the uninvolved tumor-adjacent lung. Because the study design was exploratory, TCR variables were selected using unadjusted p-values without false-discovery rate correction. Multi-region tumor sequencing was not performed, so intratumor heterogeneity could not be excluded.

At diagnosis, tumor, uninvolved tumor-adjacent lung and peripheral blood were collected and then preserved as a mix of FFPE and fresh-frozen material. For TCR repertoire profiling, the blood samples were analyzed as peripheral blood mononuclear cells. CDR1 and CDR2, looked up from the germline V gene, are SNHLY and FYNNEI. V lost 6 bases and J lost 9 bases, and the count of bases not matched to a germline gene is 14. Measured from the cysteine to the phenylalanine, the CDR3 is 16 residues long. The read is trimmed to its CDR3 DNA, 48 bases read in frame from base 1. The immunoSEQ Assay was used to sequence TCR beta CDR3 regions from DNA. In the source study's methods: T cell density was computed as TCR beta template counts normalized to usable DNA estimated by amplifying housekeeping genes. Using the preseqR package, richness was estimated by extrapolating to 120,000 templates for tissue samples and 400,000 templates for PBMC samples. Clonality was taken to be one minus Pielou's evenness. Differential abundance testing on productive amino-acid clonotypes, with a minimum total count of 5 and an alpha of 0.1, was used to identify tissue-enriched TCRs. Repertoire overlap between compartments was quantified with the Jaccard Index and Morisita Overlap Index. GLIPH clustered TCR beta CDR3s with public tetramer-defined viral CDR3s; viral motifs required at least three viral sequences plus V-gene enrichment. TCRdb limited this immuneACCESS table to in-frame rearrangements with V and J called. A share of clones is missing; checked studies link under half to unresolved V genes, and the rest is unexplained. Clonal size and the V and J genes are those of that table, whereas D and trimming came from the DNA. This sample comprises 6,200 or so clones, approximately 86% of them detected only once. Together, the top ten hold around a sixth of the sample.

This clone was counted only a few times. What this receptor recognizes is not known. One base away there is no much larger clone; base qualities are not given. The rearranged segments are TRBV2 and TRBJ1-6; 7 bases in between match TRBD1. The sample here was peripheral blood, taken before any cancer treatment. The clonotype originates from a male donor aged 60 or over with stage I lung adenocarcinoma. The CDR3 region: CASRVRTGRGGSPLHF. The nucleotide sequence reads as follows: TGTGCCAGCAGGGTAAGGACAGGCCGAGGCGGTTCACCCCTCCACTTT. Reference TRBV2 and TRBJ1-6 genes cover what lies past the CDR3, so the full variable domain is EPEVTQTPSHQVTQMGQEVILRCVPISNHLYFYWYRQILGQKVEFLVSFYNNEISEKSEIFDDQFSVERPDGSNFTLKIRSTKLEDSAMYFCASRVRTGRGGSPLHFGNGTRLTVT.